This TCR beta chain was found in a study of PD-1 blockade in classical Hodgkin lymphoma. For the study at large: Patients were infused with nivolumab 3 mg/kg every 2 weeks.

There are a few counts of this clone. Here immunoSEQ multiplex PCR was the method, and the copy in TCRdb shows in-frame clones only, minus some. This table holds fewer than 14,000 clones, approximately 74% found once. The time point: cycle 4 day 1 (C4D1), after less than 7 weeks of nivolumab. Relapses following autologous stem cell transplantation were seen in all patients, with brentuximab vedotin exposure varying. Negative selection with magnetic separation was used to purify CD4+ T cells from thawed PBMCs. The germline gives CDR1 MDHEN, CDR2 SYDVKM. With 7 bases removed from V and 4 bases from J, the gap between germline ends came to 17 bases. The CDR3 covers 15 residues.

The receptor comes from a human donor with classical Hodgkin lymphoma. This specimen consisted of CD4+ T cells from blood, obtained before the fourth cycle of nivolumab. The chain carries TRBV28 and TRBJ1-5; D might be TRBD1 (6 bases). CDR3 protein: CASISDRSGNQPQHF. The CDR3 DNA reads as TGTGCCAGCATTTCAGACAGGTCTGGTAATCAGCCCCAGCATTTT.